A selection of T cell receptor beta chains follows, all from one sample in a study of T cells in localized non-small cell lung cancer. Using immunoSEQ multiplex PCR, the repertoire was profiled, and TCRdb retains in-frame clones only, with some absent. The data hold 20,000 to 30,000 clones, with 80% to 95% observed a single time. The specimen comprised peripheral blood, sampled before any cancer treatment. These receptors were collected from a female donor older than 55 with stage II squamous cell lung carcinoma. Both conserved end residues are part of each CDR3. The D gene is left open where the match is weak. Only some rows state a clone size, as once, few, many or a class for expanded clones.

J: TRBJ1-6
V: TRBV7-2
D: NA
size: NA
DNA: TGTGCCAGCCAGGGGTCCTATAATTCACCCCTCCACTTT
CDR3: CASQGSYNSPLHF

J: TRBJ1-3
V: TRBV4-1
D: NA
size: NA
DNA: TGCGCCAGCAGCCAAGATTATAGTGGAAACACCATATATTTT
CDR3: CASSQDYSGNTIYF

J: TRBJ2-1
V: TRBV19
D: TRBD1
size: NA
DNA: TGTGCCAGTAGTATAGTTATGGGACAGGGGAATCAGTTCTTC
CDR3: CASSIVMGQGNQFF

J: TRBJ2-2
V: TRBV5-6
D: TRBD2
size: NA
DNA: TGTGCCAGCAGCTGGACGGGACTAGCGGGGTCTACCGGGGAGCTGTTTTTT
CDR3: CASSWTGLAGSTGELFF

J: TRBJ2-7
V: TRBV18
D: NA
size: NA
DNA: TGTGCCAGCTCATTCCCCGGGACGTGGTCCTACGAGCAGTACTTC
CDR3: CASSFPGTWSYEQYF

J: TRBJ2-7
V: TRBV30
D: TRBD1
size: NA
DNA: TGTGCCTGGGGGGCCGGGACAGGGTTCGACGAGCAGTACTTC
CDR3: CAWGAGTGFDEQYF

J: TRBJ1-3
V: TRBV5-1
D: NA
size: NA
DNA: TGCGCCAGCAGCACGGGAGATTCTGGAAACACCATATATTTT
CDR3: CASSTGDSGNTIYF

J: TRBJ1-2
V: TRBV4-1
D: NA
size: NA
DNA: TGCGCCAGCAGCCGCACTCCCCAGGAGAACTATGGCTACACCTTC
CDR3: CASSRTPQENYGYTF

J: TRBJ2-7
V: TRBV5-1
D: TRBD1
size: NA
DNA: TGCGCCAGCAGCTTGGAAGGACAGGGATACGAGCAGTACTTC
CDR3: CASSLEGQGYEQYF

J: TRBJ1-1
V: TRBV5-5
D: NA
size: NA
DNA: TGTGCCAGCAGCCCCTATCCAGGGATGTGGACTGAAGCTTTCTTT
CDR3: CASSPYPGMWTEAFF

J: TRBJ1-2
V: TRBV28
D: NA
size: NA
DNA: TGTGCCAGCAGGCTCCCACAGGGAAGGAATGGCTACACCTTC
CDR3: CASRLPQGRNGYTF

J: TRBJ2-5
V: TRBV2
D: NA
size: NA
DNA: TGTGCCAGCAGTTTGACTAGGGAAGAGACCCAGTACTTC
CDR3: CASSLTREETQYF

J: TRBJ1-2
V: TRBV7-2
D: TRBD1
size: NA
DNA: TGTGCCAGCAGCTTGGGGGACAGCCTTTCTTATGGCTACACCTTC
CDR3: CASSLGDSLSYGYTF

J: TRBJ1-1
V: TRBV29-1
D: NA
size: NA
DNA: TGCAGCGTGAGGCCGGCAGGGGCCAACACTGAAGCTTTCTTT
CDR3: CSVRPAGANTEAFF

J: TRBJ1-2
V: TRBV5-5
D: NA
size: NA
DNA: TGTGCCAGCAGCTTATCTGGGCCCATGAACCCCGGCTATGGCTACACCTTC
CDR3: CASSLSGPMNPGYGYTF

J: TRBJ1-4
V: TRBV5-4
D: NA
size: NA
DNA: TGTGCCAGCAGCGAACAGGCTTCAACTAATGAAAAACTGTTTTTT
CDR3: CASSEQASTNEKLFF

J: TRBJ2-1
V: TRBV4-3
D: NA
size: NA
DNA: TGCGCCAGCAGCCAAGGTGCGAGGGCTGAGCAGTTCTTC
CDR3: CASSQGARAEQFF

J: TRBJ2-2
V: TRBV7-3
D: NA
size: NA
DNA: TGTGCCAGCAGCTTAACAGCTATCGGGGAGCTGTTTTTT
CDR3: CASSLTAIGELFF

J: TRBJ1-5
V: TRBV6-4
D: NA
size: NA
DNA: TGTGCCACCGCGACTGATTACCCTGGTGGACCCCAGCATTTT
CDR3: CATATDYPGGPQHF

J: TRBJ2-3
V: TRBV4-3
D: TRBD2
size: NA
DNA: TGCGCCAGCAGCCCCCTAGCGGGGGGGGTAGATACGCAGTATTTT
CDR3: CASSPLAGGVDTQYF

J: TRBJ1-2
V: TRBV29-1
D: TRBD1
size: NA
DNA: TGCAGCGTCTACACCGGGACAGGGGTCGGCTACACCTTC
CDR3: CSVYTGTGVGYTF

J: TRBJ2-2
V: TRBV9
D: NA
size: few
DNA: TGTGCCAGCAGCGCTCCATCCGGGGAGCTGTTTTTT
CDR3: CASSAPSGELFF

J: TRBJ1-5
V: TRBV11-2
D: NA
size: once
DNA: TGTGCCAGCAGCTTAGAGATACAACCCCAGCATTTT
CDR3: CASSLEIQPQHF

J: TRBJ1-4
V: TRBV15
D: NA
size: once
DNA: TGTGCCACCAGCAGAGTAAACCCATTTGCAACTAATGAAAAACTGTTTTTT
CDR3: CATSRVNPFATNEKLFF

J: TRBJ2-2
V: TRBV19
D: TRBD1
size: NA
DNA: TGTGCCAGTAGTAGGACAGGCGCGAACACCGGGGAGCTGTTTTTT
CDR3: CASSRTGANTGELFF

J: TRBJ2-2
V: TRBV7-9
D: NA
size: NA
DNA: TGTGCCAGCAGCTTACAAGAAAAAAACACCGGGGAGCTGTTTTTT
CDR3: CASSLQEKNTGELFF

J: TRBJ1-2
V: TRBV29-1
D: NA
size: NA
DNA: TGCAGCGTCCGACAGGATGCCTTCTATGGCTACACCTTC
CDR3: CSVRQDAFYGYTF

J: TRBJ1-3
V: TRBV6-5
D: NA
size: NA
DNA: TGTGCCAGCAGTTACGATGGGGGCTCTGGAAACACCATATATTTT
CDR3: CASSYDGGSGNTIYF

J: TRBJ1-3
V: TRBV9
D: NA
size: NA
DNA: TGTGCCAGCAGCGTAGACACAGGAAACACCATATATTTT
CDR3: CASSVDTGNTIYF

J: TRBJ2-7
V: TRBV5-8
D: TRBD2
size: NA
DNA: TGTGCCAGCAGCTTTACGGGCGGGAGGGCGCAGTACTTC
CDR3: CASSFTGGRAQYF

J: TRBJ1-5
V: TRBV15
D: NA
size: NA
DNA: TGTGCCACCAGCAGAGGAGGGAAGCAGGGCAATCAGCCCCAGCATTTT
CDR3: CATSRGGKQGNQPQHF

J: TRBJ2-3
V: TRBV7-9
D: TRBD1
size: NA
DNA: TGTGCCAGCAGCTTAGCCTTAACAGGGGAGGATACGCAGTATTTT
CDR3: CASSLALTGEDTQYF

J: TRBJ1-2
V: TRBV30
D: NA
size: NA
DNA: TGTGCCTGGAGTTGGCAGGGGATTTACTATGGCTACACCTTC
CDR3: CAWSWQGIYYGYTF

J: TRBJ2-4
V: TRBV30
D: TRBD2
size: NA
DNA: TGTGCCTGTACCCAGCGCGGACTAGCGGGGGGGGAAAACATTCAGTACTTC
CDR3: CACTQRGLAGGENIQYF

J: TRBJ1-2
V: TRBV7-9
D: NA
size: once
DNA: TGTGCCAGCAGCTTGGGCTTTTATGGCTACACCTTC
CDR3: CASSLGFYGYTF

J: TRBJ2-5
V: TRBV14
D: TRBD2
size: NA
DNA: TGTGCCAGCAGCCCTAGAGGCGGGGGGCACGGGGGAAAGACCCAGTACTTC
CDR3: CASSPRGGGHGGKTQYF

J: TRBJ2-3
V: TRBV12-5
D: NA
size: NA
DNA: TGTGCTAGTGGTTTTCATAGTTCACAAGTTACGCAGTATTTT
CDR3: CASGFHSSQVTQYF

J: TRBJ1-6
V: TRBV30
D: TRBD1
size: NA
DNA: TGTGCCTGGAGTGTGACAGGGAACTCCTATAATTCACCCCTCCACTTT
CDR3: CAWSVTGNSYNSPLHF

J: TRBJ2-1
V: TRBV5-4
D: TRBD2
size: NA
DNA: TGTGCCAGCAGCTTTGAGCGGGGGGCTTGGAATGAGCAGTTCTTC
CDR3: CASSFERGAWNEQFF

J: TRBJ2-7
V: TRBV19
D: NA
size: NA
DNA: TGTGCCAGTAGTAATAGAGGGGAGCGCGAGCAGTACTTC
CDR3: CASSNRGEREQYF

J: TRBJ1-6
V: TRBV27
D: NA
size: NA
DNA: TGTGCCAGCAGTTTAACAGGGAGATATTCACCCCTCCACTTT
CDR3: CASSLTGRYSPLHF

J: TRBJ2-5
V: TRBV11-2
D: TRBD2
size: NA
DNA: TGTGCCAGCAGCTTAGACGGGGCGGGAGGGGAGACCCAGTACTTC
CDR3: CASSLDGAGGETQYF

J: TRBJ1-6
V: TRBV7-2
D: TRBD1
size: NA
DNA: TGTGCCAGCAGCTCGGGACAGCCTGGAAGCTCACCCCTCCACTTT
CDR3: CASSSGQPGSSPLHF

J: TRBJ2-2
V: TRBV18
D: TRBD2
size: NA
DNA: TGTGCCAGCTCACCATTGGCCCTAGCGGGAGGTGCGAACACCGGGGAGCTGTTTTTT
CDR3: CASSPLALAGGANTGELFF

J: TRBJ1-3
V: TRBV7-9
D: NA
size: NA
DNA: TGTGCCAGCAGCTTAGTCGACAGTGGAAACACCATATATTTT
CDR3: CASSLVDSGNTIYF

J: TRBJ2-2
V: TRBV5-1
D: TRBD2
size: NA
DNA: TGCGCCAGCAGCTCGCTAGCGGGAGACGGGGAGCTGTTTTTT
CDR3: CASSSLAGDGELFF

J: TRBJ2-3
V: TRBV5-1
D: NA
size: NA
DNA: TGCGCCAGCAGCAGACCGACCGGAACAGATACGCAGTATTTT
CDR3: CASSRPTGTDTQYF

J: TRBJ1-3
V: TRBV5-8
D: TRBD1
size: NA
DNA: TGTGCCAGCAGCGGGGACAGGGTCACTGGAAACACCATATATTTT
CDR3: CASSGDRVTGNTIYF

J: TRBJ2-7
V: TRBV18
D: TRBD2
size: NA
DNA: TGTGCCAGCTCACCGAATAGCGGGGGGGCCTACGAGCAGTACTTC
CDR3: CASSPNSGGAYEQYF

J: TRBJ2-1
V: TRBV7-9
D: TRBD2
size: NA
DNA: TGTGCCAGCAGCACCGGATCTGGACTAGCGGGAGAACAGTTCTTC
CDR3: CASSTGSGLAGEQFF

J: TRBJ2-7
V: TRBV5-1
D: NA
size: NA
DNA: TGCGCCAGCAGCTTGGTCTTGGGGGAGTACTCCTACGAGCAGTACTTC
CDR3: CASSLVLGEYSYEQYF

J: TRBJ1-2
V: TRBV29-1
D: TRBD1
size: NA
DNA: TGCAGCGTTGACCGACAGGGGGCAGGTGGCTACACCTTC
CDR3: CSVDRQGAGGYTF

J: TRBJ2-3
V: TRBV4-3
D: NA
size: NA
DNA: TGCGCCAGCAGCCAAGAACACTCTAGCTTGGGCACAGATACGCAGTATTTT
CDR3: CASSQEHSSLGTDTQYF

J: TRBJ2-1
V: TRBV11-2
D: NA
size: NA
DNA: TGTGCCAGCAGCTTAGCTTGGGACCCGAACAATGAGCAGTTCTTC
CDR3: CASSLAWDPNNEQFF

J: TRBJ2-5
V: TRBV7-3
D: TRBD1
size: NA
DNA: TGTGCCAGCAGCTTGGACAGGGAAGGGACCCAGTACTTC
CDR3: CASSLDREGTQYF

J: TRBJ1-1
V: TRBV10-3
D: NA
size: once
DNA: TGTGCCATCAGTGAAGAGGGCCGGAACACTGAAGCTTTCTTT
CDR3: CAISEEGRNTEAFF

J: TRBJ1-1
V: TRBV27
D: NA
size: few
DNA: TGTGCCAGCAGCCTGGACATCCGAGGGTACACTGAAGCTTTCTTT
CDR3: CASSLDIRGYTEAFF

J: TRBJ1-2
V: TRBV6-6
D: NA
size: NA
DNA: TGTGCCAGTGGGCCCGGGGGCGCTCGGAATTATGGCTACACCTTC
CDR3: CASGPGGARNYGYTF

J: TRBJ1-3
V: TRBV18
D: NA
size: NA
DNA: TGTGCCAGCTCACCATCTCGGGACTCTGGAAACACCATATATTTT
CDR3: CASSPSRDSGNTIYF